A selection of T cell receptor beta chains follows, all from one sample in a study of blood T cell repertoires in COVID-19. Generated by immunoSEQ multiplex PCR, the TCRdb table keeps only in-frame clones and is missing some. The table has fewer than 250,000 clones, around four fifths seen once. Sequences were obtained from peripheral blood. The source of these receptors is a woman at least 80 years old with COVID-19, enrolled during active disease. Both conserved end residues are part of each CDR3. A D gene is named only where the DNA matches it firmly. Rows give clone size only sometimes, using once, few, many, or a class for an expanded clone.

TGTGCCAGCAGAGATAGCGGGGGGCGGGTAGATACGCAGTATTTT	CASRDSGGRVDTQYF	.	TRBD2	TRBV6-5	TRBJ2-3
TGTGCCAGCAGGAGGGACAGGGGAGGCACCGGGGAGCTGTTTTTT	CASRRDRGGTGELFF	few	TRBD1	TRBV5-4	TRBJ2-2
TGTGCCAGCAGCTCACCAGCGGGGGGTGGGGAGACCCAGTACTTC	CASSSPAGGGETQYF	.	TRBD2	TRBV7-2	TRBJ2-5
TGCAGCGTCCTTGACAACAATGAAAAACTGTTTTTT	CSVLDNNEKLFF	few	.	TRBV29-1	TRBJ1-4
TGTGCCAGCACTTCCCAGGGGACTAGGGGGAATGAGCAGTTCTTC	CASTSQGTRGNEQFF	.	TRBD2	TRBV28	TRBJ2-1
TGTGCCATCTCTCCTGGACAGTCCGAAAAACTGTTTTTT	CAISPGQSEKLFF	once	.	TRBV10-3	TRBJ1-4
TGTGCCAGCAGCGGGCAAACCTCCGGGGAGCTGTTTTTT	CASSGQTSGELFF	.	.	TRBV9	TRBJ2-2
TGTGCCAGCATTGACACCAAAAACATTCAGTACTTC	CASIDTKNIQYF	.	.	TRBV2	TRBJ2-4
TGCAGCGCGGGACAGGTGAACACTGAAGCTTTCTTT	CSAGQVNTEAFF	.	TRBD1	TRBV29-1	TRBJ1-1
TGTGCCAGCAGATTGACAGGGGAAAACGAGCAGTACTTC	CASRLTGENEQYF	once	TRBD1	TRBV12-3/TRBV12-4	TRBJ2-7
TGTGCCAGCAGCCAGGCGACAGGGAATGGCTACACCTTC	CASSQATGNGYTF	once	TRBD1	TRBV3-1/TRBV3-2	TRBJ1-2
TGTGCCAGCAGTGAACCCAGGGTGGGTGGCTACACCTTC	CASSEPRVGGYTF	.	.	TRBV6-1	TRBJ1-2
TGTGCCAGCAGTTTACAGGGGGTGGAGGAAAAACTGTTTTTT	CASSLQGVEEKLFF	.	TRBD1	TRBV28	TRBJ1-4
TGCGCCAGCAGCCAAGATCGAGAAGGGGGCGCAATGCGTGACGAGCAGTACTTC	CASSQDREGGAMRDEQYF	.	TRBD1	TRBV4-1	TRBJ2-7
TGTGCCAGCAGGTCGACAGGTTTTGGTGGCAGCAATCAGCCCCAGCATTTT	CASRSTGFGGSNQPQHF	few	.	TRBV2	TRBJ1-5
TGTGCCAGCAGTGGCGGGACAGGGGACTACAATGAGCAGTTCTTC	CASSGGTGDYNEQFF	.	TRBD1	TRBV2	TRBJ2-1
TGTGCCAGCAGTTATCAGGGGGCAAGTGGTGAGCAGTTCTTC	CASSYQGASGEQFF	.	TRBD1	TRBV6-2/TRBV6-3	TRBJ2-1
TGCGCCAGCAGCCAAGATCACACAGATACGCAGTATTTT	CASSQDHTDTQYF	.	.	TRBV4-3	TRBJ2-3
TGTGCCAGCAGTTATCCTGTGGGCAGTACAAAAAACATTCAGTACTTC	CASSYPVGSTKNIQYF	.	.	TRBV6-9	TRBJ2-4
TGTGCCAGCTCAACTGGGACAGGGAATGGCTACACCTTC	CASSTGTGNGYTF	.	TRBD1	TRBV18	TRBJ1-2
TGTGCCAGCAGCTTATTGGCAGGGGCAGAGACCCAGTACTTC	CASSLLAGAETQYF	once	.	TRBV7-9	TRBJ2-5
TGTGCCATTCAGCGGGGAAGGTCCGGAAACACCATATATTTT	CAIQRGRSGNTIYF	.	.	TRBV6-6	TRBJ1-3
TGTGCCAGCAGCGTAGTGCCTAGTACGTACTACGAGCAGTACTTC	CASSVVPSTYYEQYF	.	.	TRBV9	TRBJ2-7
TGTGCCATCGGCCGGACAGGGGATTTTACTGAAGCTTTCTTT	CAIGRTGDFTEAFF	.	TRBD1	TRBV10-3	TRBJ1-1
TGTGCCAGCAGCCTGGGACTAGCGGGGGGACAAGAGACCCAGTACTTC	CASSLGLAGGQETQYF	.	TRBD2	TRBV5-4	TRBJ2-5
TGTGCCAGCAGCTTAGGGCCTCCGACAGGGGGCACTGAAGCTTTCTTT	CASSLGPPTGGTEAFF	.	TRBD1	TRBV7-2	TRBJ1-1
TGTGCCAGCAGTTCCTCGACAGGGAGAAGGGCTGAAGCTTTCTTT	CASSSSTGRRAEAFF	.	TRBD1	TRBV6-5	TRBJ1-1
TGTGCCAGCAGCCCGAAGTCAGGGGGCCGCCCGAACACCGGGGAGCTGTTTTTT	CASSPKSGGRPNTGELFF	.	TRBD1	TRBV3-1/TRBV3-2	TRBJ2-2
TGTGCCAGCAGTTACGCCCTTCCCAGGGAAACCTACGAGCAGTACTTC	CASSYALPRETYEQYF	once	.	TRBV6-5	TRBJ2-7
TGTGCCAGCAGCACACCCAGCCGGACAGGGTGGCTCCCTGGCACTGAAGCTTTCTTT	CASSTPSRTGWLPGTEAFF	.	.	TRBV21-1	TRBJ1-1
TGTGCCAGCAGCTTAAGAAGCGCGGGACAGGGGAGAGAAGCTTTCTTT	CASSLRSAGQGREAFF	.	TRBD1	TRBV7-2	TRBJ1-1
TGTGCCAGCTTTCGACTAAACACTGAAGCTTTCTTT	CASFRLNTEAFF	.	.	TRBV12-3/TRBV12-4	TRBJ1-1
TGTGCCAGCAGTATAGGACAGGGAGGGTATGGCTACACCTTC	CASSIGQGGYGYTF	.	TRBD1	TRBV3-1/TRBV3-2	TRBJ1-2
TGTGCCAGCTCACCCCAGGGGGCTGGGGGCACTGAAGCTTTCTTT	CASSPQGAGGTEAFF	.	TRBD1	TRBV18	TRBJ1-1
TGTGCCAGCAGCGACGAGCCCGGGGATACGCAGTATTTT	CASSDEPGDTQYF	.	.	TRBV6-5	TRBJ2-3
TGTGCCAGCAGCTTAGACAGAGTAAATGAGCAGTTCTTC	CASSLDRVNEQFF	.	.	TRBV7-8	TRBJ2-1
TGTGCCAGCAGTTTATGGCAGGCCACTGAAGCTTTCTTT	CASSLWQATEAFF	.	.	TRBV12-3/TRBV12-4	TRBJ1-1
TGTGCCAGCTCACCCCAGGGCGGCTTCGACGAGCAGTACTTC	CASSPQGGFDEQYF	.	.	TRBV18	TRBJ2-7
TGTGCCAGCTCAACAGGGATAGGTGAAGCTTTCTTT	CASSTGIGEAFF	.	.	TRBV18	TRBJ1-1
TGTGCCAGTAGTATACAGGGGGCGGTCTCCGGTGAGCAGTTCTTC	CASSIQGAVSGEQFF	.	TRBD1	TRBV19	TRBJ2-1
TGTGCCAGCAGTTCCAGACAGGGGGCTACAGATACGCAGTATTTT	CASSSRQGATDTQYF	.	TRBD1	TRBV6-6	TRBJ2-3
TGTGCCAGCAGTTACTCGTTGCTGGGGAGACAGCCCCAGCATTTT	CASSYSLLGRQPQHF	.	.	TRBV6-2/TRBV6-3	TRBJ1-5
TGTGCCAGCAGCTTGCAGGGACAAACCGGGGAGCTGTTTTTT	CASSLQGQTGELFF	.	.	TRBV7-2	TRBJ2-2
TGTGCCACCAGCTTTACTTCCCTCGGCAATGAGCAGTTCTTC	CATSFTSLGNEQFF	once	.	TRBV15	TRBJ2-1
TGTGCCAGCTTGCTCCGCGGGGACACTGAAGCTTTCTTT	CASLLRGDTEAFF	.	.	TRBV19	TRBJ1-1
TGTGCCAGTAGTATAGGGACAGGAAAATTTGAAGCTTTCTTT	CASSIGTGKFEAFF	.	TRBD1	TRBV19	TRBJ1-1
TGTGCCAGCAGCCCTACAGGGGAACCCTATGGCTACACCTTC	CASSPTGEPYGYTF	.	TRBD1	TRBV5-5	TRBJ1-2
TGTGCCAGCAGTCTCCGACTCGGGACAGGGGCAGATACGCAGTATTTT	CASSLRLGTGADTQYF	.	TRBD1	TRBV27	TRBJ2-3
TGTGCCAGCAGCGTAGTGCCAGGGGGCAGCACCGGGGAGCTGTTTTTT	CASSVVPGGSTGELFF	.	TRBD1	TRBV9	TRBJ2-2
TGCGCCAGCAGCTCCCTTTGGGGCGATGAGCAGTTCTTC	CASSSLWGDEQFF	.	.	TRBV5-1	TRBJ2-1
TGCGCCAGCAAACAGGGCGCCGCGGGAAACACCATATATTTT	CASKQGAAGNTIYF	few	.	TRBV5-1	TRBJ1-3
TGTGCCAGCAGTTACCAATCCGAGGCCGGCTACACCTTC	CASSYQSEAGYTF	.	.	TRBV6-2/TRBV6-3	TRBJ1-2
TGTGCCAGCAGCGTGGGCGGGGGGGAGGCTTGGCACGAGCAGTACTTC	CASSVGGGEAWHEQYF	once	TRBD2	TRBV9	TRBJ2-7
TGCGCCAGCAGCTTCGGGACAATCCCTATCAACACCGGGGAGCTGTTTTTT	CASSFGTIPINTGELFF	.	.	TRBV5-1	TRBJ2-2
TGTGCCAGCAGCTTAGACCCCGCTTCAGGGACCCAGTACTTC	CASSLDPASGTQYF	.	.	TRBV11-2	TRBJ2-5
TGTGCCAGCAGTGAAGCTCGGCAGGGCGGCGCTGAAGCTTTCTTT	CASSEARQGGAEAFF	.	.	TRBV2	TRBJ1-1
TGTGCCAGCAGCTTTCAGCGGGGGGGCCGGGATACGCAGTATTTT	CASSFQRGGRDTQYF	.	TRBD2	TRBV7-9	TRBJ2-3